Listed below are T cell receptor beta chains from one sample, sequenced in a study of human T cells and chemical hapten exposure. TCRdb reanalysed the RACE reads using MiXCR and keeps one entry per CDR3 protein. The sample has some 91,000 distinct CDR3 sequences, 27% seen once. Sequences were derived from whole blood, sampled in connection with sensitization to the hapten diphenylcyclopropenone (DPC). The receptors originated from a middle-aged man with alopecia areata. Some clones in this sample may be carry-over from other donors' samples. Each CDR3 is given with its conserved first and last residue. The order of the fields is V gene, J gene, CDR3 protein.

V gene: TRBV9; J gene: TRBJ2-1; CDR3 protein: CASSVGTSGRTYNEQFF
V gene: TRBV12-3/TRBV12-4; J gene: TRBJ2-7; CDR3 protein: CASSSRALKLQYF
V gene: TRBV7-6; J gene: TRBJ2-5; CDR3 protein: CASSRSGSIQETQYF
V gene: TRBV4-1; J gene: TRBJ2-1; CDR3 protein: CASSQESGTGGSEQFF
V gene: TRBV7-2; J gene: TRBJ2-1; CDR3 protein: CASSPVGGDSNEQFF
V gene: TRBV20-1; J gene: TRBJ1-5; CDR3 protein: CSADRDRDQPQHF
V gene: TRBV28; J gene: TRBJ1-1; CDR3 protein: CASRVRVNTEAFF
V gene: TRBV6-2/TRBV6-3; J gene: TRBJ2-2; CDR3 protein: CASSYSWGQATNTGELFF
V gene: TRBV11-2; J gene: TRBJ2-5; CDR3 protein: CASSLKDTQYF
V gene: TRBV28; J gene: TRBJ2-1; CDR3 protein: CASSSPSGYNEQFF
V gene: TRBV21-1; J gene: TRBJ2-4; CDR3 protein: CASSTRIQGMAKNIQYF
V gene: TRBV12-3/TRBV12-4; J gene: TRBJ2-7; CDR3 protein: CASSIGQGGIEQYF
V gene: TRBV7-8; J gene: TRBJ2-3; CDR3 protein: CASSLSIRVAGLTDTQYF
V gene: TRBV6-5; J gene: TRBJ2-3; CDR3 protein: CASSRQVGDTQYF
V gene: TRBV28; J gene: TRBJ2-1; CDR3 protein: CASRTAYNEQFF
V gene: TRBV30; J gene: TRBJ2-3; CDR3 protein: CAWSPTGTSTDTQYF
V gene: TRBV12-3/TRBV12-4; J gene: TRBJ2-3; CDR3 protein: CASSPRTSGHRDTQYF
V gene: TRBV7-3; J gene: TRBJ1-1; CDR3 protein: CASSLNGNTEAFF
V gene: TRBV6-2/TRBV6-3; J gene: TRBJ2-1; CDR3 protein: CASKHGGDAYNEQFF
V gene: TRBV4-2; J gene: TRBJ2-7; CDR3 protein: CASSQDYPFTLYEQYF
V gene: TRBV5-1; J gene: TRBJ2-3; CDR3 protein: CASSSGQGERTDTQYF
V gene: TRBV2; J gene: TRBJ2-3; CDR3 protein: CASSDPGDTDTQYF
V gene: TRBV20-1; J gene: TRBJ2-5; CDR3 protein: CSARERKGARETQYF